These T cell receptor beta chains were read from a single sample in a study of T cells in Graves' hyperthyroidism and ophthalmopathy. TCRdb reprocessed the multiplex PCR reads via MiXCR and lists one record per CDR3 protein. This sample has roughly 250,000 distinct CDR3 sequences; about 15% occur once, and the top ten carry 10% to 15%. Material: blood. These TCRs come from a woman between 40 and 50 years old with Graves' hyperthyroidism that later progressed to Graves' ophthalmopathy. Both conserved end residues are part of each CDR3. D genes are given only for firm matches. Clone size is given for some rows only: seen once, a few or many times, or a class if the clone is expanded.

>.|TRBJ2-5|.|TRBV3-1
CASSHGSSPLHF
TGTGCCAGCAGCCACGGGAGTTCACCCCTCCACTTC
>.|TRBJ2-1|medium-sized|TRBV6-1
CASEVFPRDNEQFF
TGTGCCAGCGAGGTTTTCCCACGTGACAATGAGCAGTTCTTC
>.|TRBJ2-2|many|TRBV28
CASSSDREGGELFF
TGTGCCAGCAGTTCCGACAGGGAGGGCGGGGAGCTGTTTTTT
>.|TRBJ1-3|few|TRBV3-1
CASSIRGVTGNTIYF
TGTGCCAGCAGCATAAGGGGGGTAACTGGAAACACCATATATTTT
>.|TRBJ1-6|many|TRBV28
CASSSTDYNSPLHF
TGTGCCAGCAGTTCGACAGATTATAATTCACCCCTCCACTTT
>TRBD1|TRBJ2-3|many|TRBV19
CASSKRDRATDTQYF
TGTGCCAGTAGTAAACGGGACAGGGCCACAGATACGCAGTATTTT
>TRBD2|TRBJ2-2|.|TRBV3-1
CASSHRGRGFTGELFF
TGTGCCAGCAGCCACCGGGGGAGGGGATTCACCGGGGAGCTGTTTTTT
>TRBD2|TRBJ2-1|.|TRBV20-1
CSESGLADYNEQFF
TGCAGTGAATCGGGACTAGCGGACTACAATGAGCAGTTCTTC
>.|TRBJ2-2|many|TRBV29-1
CSVTGGSKGTGELFF
TGCAGCGTTACCGGGGGTAGTAAGGGCACCGGGGAGCTGTTTTTT
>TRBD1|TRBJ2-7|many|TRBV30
CAWSKLGKTGTEQYF
TGTGCCTGGAGTAAGTTGGGGAAGACAGGGACAGAGCAGTACTTC
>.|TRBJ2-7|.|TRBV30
CAWMDESSSYEQYF
TGTGCCTGGATGGACGAGTCCAGCTCCTACGAGCAGTACTTC
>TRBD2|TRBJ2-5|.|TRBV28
CASSQAASGRILYQETQYF
TGTGCCAGCAGCCAAGCCGCTAGCGGGAGGATCCTGTACCAAGAGACCCAGTACTTC
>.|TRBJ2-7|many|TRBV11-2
CASSLFSGDEQYF
TGTGCCAGCAGCTTATTCTCGGGAGACGAGCAGTACTTC
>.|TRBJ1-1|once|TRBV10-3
CAIITTPNTEAFF
TGTGCCATCATTACGACACCGAACACTGAAGCTTTCTTT
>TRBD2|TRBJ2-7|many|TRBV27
CASKRTSGSYEQYF
TGTGCCAGTAAACGGACTAGCGGCTCCTACGAGCAGTACTTC
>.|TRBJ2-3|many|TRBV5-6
CASSLLGEESDTQYF
TGTGCCAGCAGCCTTCTAGGAGAGGAGAGTGATACGCAGTATTTT
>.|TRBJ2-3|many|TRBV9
CASTSGGLGTDTQYF
TGTGCCAGCACCTCCGGGGGTCTCGGCACAGATACGCAGTATTTT
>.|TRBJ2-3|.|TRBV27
CASSLAGRTGTQYF
TGTGCCAGCAGTTTGGCGGGACGCACAGGTACGCAGTATTTT
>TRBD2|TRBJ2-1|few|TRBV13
CASSLRVLEREAYNEQFF
TGTGCCAGCAGCTTAAGGGTTCTCGAGCGGGAGGCCTACAATGAGCAGTTCTTC
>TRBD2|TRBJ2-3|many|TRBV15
CATSSRLAADTQYF
TGTGCCACCAGCAGTCGACTAGCCGCAGATACGCAGTATTTT
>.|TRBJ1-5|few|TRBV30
CAWSMAGGYQPQHF
TGTGCCTGGAGTATGGCGGGGGGTTATCAGCCCCAGCATTTT
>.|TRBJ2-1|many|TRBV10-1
CASSRTDGGEQFF
TGCGCCAGCAGTAGGACTGACGGGGGTGAGCAGTTCTTC
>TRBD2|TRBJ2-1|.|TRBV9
CASSGHPGLAVASYNEQFF
TGTGCCAGCAGCGGGCACCCGGGACTAGCAGTAGCTTCCTACAATGAGCAGTTCTTC
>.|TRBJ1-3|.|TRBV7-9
CASSLKAVPSSGNTIYF
TGTGCCAGCAGCTTAAAAGCCGTACCGAGCTCTGGAAACACCATATATTTT
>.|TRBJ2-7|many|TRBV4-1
CASSRGEEQYF
TGCGCCAGCAGCCGGGGGGAAGAGCAGTACTTC
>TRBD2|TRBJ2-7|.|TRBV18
CASSYSGSRDEQYF
TGTGCCAGCTCTTATAGCGGGAGCCGTGACGAGCAGTACTTC
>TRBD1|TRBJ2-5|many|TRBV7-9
CASSSPPQGEQETQYF
TGTGCCAGCAGCTCCCCCCCACAGGGGGAGCAAGAGACCCAGTACTTC
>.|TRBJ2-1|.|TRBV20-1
CSARDYPATKVDNEQFF
TGCAGTGCTAGAGATTATCCCGCAACCAAGGTAGACAATGAGCAGTTCTTC
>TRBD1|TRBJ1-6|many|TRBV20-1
CSARDRENSPLHF
TGCAGTGCCCGGGACAGAGAGAATTCACCCCTCCACTTT
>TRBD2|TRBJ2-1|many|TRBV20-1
CSARGRSSGTTAYNEQFF
TGCAGTGCTAGGGGTCGGTCTAGCGGGACAACGGCCTACAATGAGCAGTTCTTC
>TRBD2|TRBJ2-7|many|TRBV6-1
CASSEPGLHYEQYF
TGTGCCAGCAGTGAACCGGGACTACATTACGAGCAGTACTTC
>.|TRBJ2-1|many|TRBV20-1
CSARPNEQFF
TGCAGTGCTAGGCCAAATGAGCAGTTCTTC
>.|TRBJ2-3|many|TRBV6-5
CASSYRRQGGDTQYF
TGTGCCAGCAGTTACCGTCGGCAGGGAGGAGATACGCAGTATTTT
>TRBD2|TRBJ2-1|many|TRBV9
CASSVEAGWGNEQFF
TGTGCCAGCAGCGTAGAAGCGGGATGGGGGAATGAGCAGTTCTTC
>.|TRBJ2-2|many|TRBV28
CASTPQGIIKPSGELFF
TGTGCCAGCACCCCCCAGGGGATCATTAAACCCAGCGGGGAGCTGTTTTTT
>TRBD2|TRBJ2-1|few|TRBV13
CASSLGVVAGGSNEQFF
TGTGCCAGCAGCTTAGGGGTGGTGGCGGGAGGCAGCAATGAGCAGTTCTTC
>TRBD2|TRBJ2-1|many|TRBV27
CASSLSGGGLADYNEQLF
TGTGCCAGCAGTTTATCAGGGGGGGGACTAGCGGATTACAATGAGCAGCTCTTC
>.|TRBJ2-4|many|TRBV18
CASSPTGVENIQYF
TGTGCCAGCTCACCAACGGGAGTGGAAAACATTCAGTACTTC
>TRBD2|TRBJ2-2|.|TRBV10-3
CASAGTSSTGELFF
TGTGCCAGCGCCGGGACTAGTAGCACCGGGGAGCTGTTTTTT
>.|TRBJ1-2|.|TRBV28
CASSQESGTSYGYTF
TGTGCCAGCAGCCAAGAGTCCGGGACAAGCTATGGCTACACCTTC
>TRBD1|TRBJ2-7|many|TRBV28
CASSAAGQGSYEQYF
TGTGCCAGCAGCGCGGCCGGACAGGGTTCCTACGAGCAGTACTTC
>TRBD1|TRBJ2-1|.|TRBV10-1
CASSPKRMTGRPYNEQFF
TGCGCCAGCAGTCCTAAGCGCATGACAGGGCGTCCCTACAATGAGCAGTTCTTC
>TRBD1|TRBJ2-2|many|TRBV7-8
CASSPPLRDRRTGELFF
TGTGCCAGCAGCCCCCCACTCCGGGACAGGCGCACCGGGGAGCTGTTTTTT
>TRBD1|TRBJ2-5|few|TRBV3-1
CASSHSDRGETQYF
TGTGCCAGCAGCCACAGCGACAGGGGAGAGACCCAGTACTTC